A selection of T cell receptor beta chains follows, all from one sample in a study of T cell responses to AZD1222 COVID-19 vaccine. The table came from immunoSEQ multiplex PCR; TCRdb's copy has only in-frame clones and leaves some out. Among about 120,000 clones listed, approximately 89% were seen once. Sequences were derived from peripheral blood, sampled on day 0 of AZD1222 vaccination. These receptors all stem from an adult in good health. Each CDR3 is given with its conserved first and last residue. D genes are given only for firm matches. A clone size is listed for some rows: how often the clone was seen (once, few, many), or a class if it is expanded.

J	V	size	D	DNA	CDR3
TRBJ2-1	TRBV5-1	few	TRBD2	TGCGCCAGCAGCCCTCTGGCTAGCGGGAGGGGTGAGCAGTTCTTC	CASSPLASGRGEQFF
TRBJ2-2	TRBV7-3	.	.	TGTGCCAGCAGCACCCGACTGCTCACCGGGGAGCTGTTTTTT	CASSTRLLTGELFF
TRBJ2-5	TRBV7-2	.	TRBD1	TGTGCCAGCAGCCCCTCCTCCCACCAGGGGGCTGGAGAGACCCAGTACTTC	CASSPSSHQGAGETQYF
TRBJ1-1	TRBV5-4	.	.	TGTGCCAGCAGCTTGAGGGCAGACTACACTGAAGCTTTCTTT	CASSLRADYTEAFF
TRBJ2-1	TRBV7-9	once	.	TGTGCCAGCAGCCCTCGGGCCATTTACAATGAGCAGTTCTTC	CASSPRAIYNEQFF
TRBJ2-6	TRBV19	.	.	TGTGCCAGTAGTATAGTAGGGAGACTCTCCGGGGCCAACGTCCTGACTTTC	CASSIVGRLSGANVLTF
TRBJ1-5	TRBV10-1	once	TRBD1	TGCGCCAGCAGTGAGGGGACAGGGGGCCAGAGAAATCAGCCCCAGCATTTT	CASSEGTGGQRNQPQHF
TRBJ1-1	TRBV5-5	.	TRBD1	TGTGCCAGCAGCGTGGGACAGGTGATGAACACTGAAGCTTTCTTT	CASSVGQVMNTEAFF
TRBJ2-7	TRBV27	few	.	TGTGCCAGCAGTTTAAATTTTGGACGGATCTCCTACGAGCAGTACTTC	CASSLNFGRISYEQYF
TRBJ2-3	TRBV6-2/TRBV6-3	once	.	TGTGCCAGCGGCCTGCTTGGGAATACGCAGTATTTT	CASGLLGNTQYF
TRBJ1-2	TRBV7-9	.	.	TGTGCCAGCAGCCCCCCGGGGGGCGGCTATGGCTACACCTTC	CASSPPGGGYGYTF
TRBJ1-2	TRBV2	few	.	TGTGCCAGCAGTTATTACAGGGAGACAAACTATGGCTACACCTTC	CASSYYRETNYGYTF
TRBJ1-1	TRBV9	.	.	TGTGCCAGCAGCGTCGACACCACGAACACTGAAGCTTTCTTT	CASSVDTTNTEAFF
TRBJ2-5	TRBV2	.	.	TGTGCCAGCAGCTGGGACTTGTACCAAGAGACCCAGTACTTC	CASSWDLYQETQYF
TRBJ2-3	TRBV5-1	.	.	TGCGCCAGCAGCCCCGGTTTAGGGGGCACAGATACGCAGTATTTT	CASSPGLGGTDTQYF
TRBJ2-1	TRBV27	.	TRBD2	TGTGCCAGCAGTTCCCTAGCGGGAGGGTCCTACAATGAGCAGTTCTTC	CASSSLAGGSYNEQFF
TRBJ2-7	TRBV15	.	.	TGTGCCACCAGCAGAGAGGGGCTCAGCGAGCAGTACTTC	CATSREGLSEQYF
TRBJ2-5	TRBV19	.	.	TGTGCCAGTAGTCCCGAGCTGATCCAAGAGACCCAGTACTTC	CASSPELIQETQYF
TRBJ1-2	TRBV4-1	.	.	TGCGCCAGCAGCGCCTCGCCCGGGGCGATCCTCTATGGCTACACCTTC	CASSASPGAILYGYTF
TRBJ1-2	TRBV6-2/TRBV6-3	.	.	TGTGCCAGCAGCGCCTTAAGCTATGGCTACACCTTC	CASSALSYGYTF
TRBJ1-4	TRBV15	.	.	TGTGCCACCAGAGGTTCAAGGTCTAATGAAAAACTGTTTTTT	CATRGSRSNEKLFF
TRBJ1-2	TRBV12-3/TRBV12-4	.	.	TGTGCCAGTCTTGCGGGGACGGACTATGGCTACACCTTC	CASLAGTDYGYTF
TRBJ2-7	TRBV7-9	.	TRBD2	TGTGCCAGCAGCGCTCCGGGCGGGAGTCACTACGAGCAGTACTTC	CASSAPGGSHYEQYF
TRBJ1-5	TRBV27	.	.	TGTGCCAGCCTAAACCGGGGTGGTGATCAGCCCCAGCATTTT	CASLNRGGDQPQHF
TRBJ2-7	TRBV27	.	TRBD1	TGTGCCAGCGGGGCCCGACGACAGGGTATCTACGAGCAGTACTTC	CASGARRQGIYEQYF
TRBJ2-1	TRBV9	.	.	TGTGCCAGCAGCGTAGTGGGGTTCCTCAGCTCCTACAATGAGCAGTTCTTC	CASSVVGFLSSYNEQFF
TRBJ2-1	TRBV19	.	TRBD2	TGTGCCACACGGGGGGACGGGAGCAATGAGCAGTTCTTC	CATRGDGSNEQFF
TRBJ1-1	TRBV18	.	.	TGTGCCAGCTCACTCTCCCTAGCGACAGTTAACACTGAAGCTTTCTTT	CASSLSLATVNTEAFF
TRBJ2-1	TRBV4-2	.	.	TGTGCCAGCAGCCGAGAGTCGTACAATGAGCAGTTCTTC	CASSRESYNEQFF
TRBJ2-7	TRBV5-1	once	.	TGCGCCAGCAGCCCAAACCCAGACTACGAGCAGTACTTC	CASSPNPDYEQYF
TRBJ1-1	TRBV7-3	few	.	TGTGCCAGCAGCTTAAGACGGGGGGCGGACACTGAAGCTTTCTTT	CASSLRRGADTEAFF
TRBJ2-1	TRBV29-1	.	TRBD2	TGCAGCGTTGACTCTGGACTAGCTTTAGTCGATGAGCAGTTCTTC	CSVDSGLALVDEQFF
TRBJ1-5	TRBV5-6	.	TRBD1	TGTGCCAGCAGTACATACCGGGACAGGGGCAATCAGCCCCAGCATTTT	CASSTYRDRGNQPQHF
TRBJ2-7	TRBV28	.	TRBD1	TGTGCCAGCAGTACCCCAGCGGGGACAGGGTTCCCCTTCTACGAGCAGTACTTC	CASSTPAGTGFPFYEQYF
TRBJ1-1	TRBV5-8	.	.	TGTGCCAGCAGCTTGGCAGCCGGGACTGAAGCTTTCTTT	CASSLAAGTEAFF
TRBJ1-3	TRBV6-5	.	TRBD1	TGTGCCAGCGGGACAGGGAACTTCCCTGGAAACACCATATATTTT	CASGTGNFPGNTIYF
TRBJ2-5	TRBV7-2	.	.	TGTGCCAGCAGCGAGACAGTCAGGACCCAGTACTTC	CASSETVRTQYF
TRBJ1-1	TRBV2	.	TRBD1	TGTGCCAGCAGTGAGGGGACAGGGGCCACCCCGAACACTGAAGCTTTCTTT	CASSEGTGATPNTEAFF
TRBJ2-7	TRBV10-3	.	.	TGTGCCACCGGGGACGCTAACTCCTACGAGCAGTACTTC	CATGDANSYEQYF
TRBJ1-4	TRBV10-3	.	.	TGTGCCATCACGGGACGGGTGGGAGCAGGGTTTGAAAAACTGTTTTTT	CAITGRVGAGFEKLFF
TRBJ2-1	TRBV14	.	TRBD2	TGTGCCAGCAGCCAAGATCTCCTTGCGGGGGGTGACTACAATGAGCAGTTCTTC	CASSQDLLAGGDYNEQFF
TRBJ2-5	TRBV5-1	.	.	TGCGCCAGTACCCAGGGGAGCGGGGTACAAGAGACCCAGTACTTC	CASTQGSGVQETQYF
TRBJ1-5	TRBV4-1	few	.	TGCGCCAGCAGCCTGGACAGTTATCAGCCCCAGCATTTT	CASSLDSYQPQHF
TRBJ1-2	TRBV11-2	.	.	TGTGCCAGCAGTCCCTCCGCGGGGGGCTACACCTTC	CASSPSAGGYTF
TRBJ2-7	TRBV7-9	once	.	TGTGCCAGCACGACTAGCTCCTACGAGCAGTACTTC	CASTTSSYEQYF
TRBJ2-7	TRBV10-3	.	.	TGTGCCATCGGGGAGGCCTTCTACGAGCAGTACTTC	CAIGEAFYEQYF